Listed below are T cell receptor beta chains from one sample, sequenced in a study of T cell repertoires in cytomegalovirus infection. The antigens for these receptors are not known. Via MiXCR, TCRdb re-called the reads, giving one row per CDR3 protein. The data hold around 140,000 distinct CDR3 sequences, with more than 30% observed a single time. Specimen: CD8+ T cells from cultured PBMCs, collected from culture after CMV antigen stimulation. Receptor source: a human donor in good health (CMV status not recorded). Some clones in this sample may be carry-over from other donors' samples. Each CDR3 is given with its conserved first and last residue. The D gene is left open where the match is weak. Clone size is given for some rows only: seen once, a few or many times, or a class if the clone is expanded.

size	V	J	D	CDR3	DNA
.	TRBV6-6	TRBJ2-5	.	CASSRGIQETQYF	TGTGCCAGCAGTCGGGGAATACAAGAGACCCAGTACTTC
.	TRBV7-9	TRBJ1-1	.	CASSLVLHNTEAFF	TGTGCCAGCAGCTTAGTTCTCCATAACACTGAAGCTTTCTTT
few	TRBV4-1	TRBJ1-1	.	CASSQAQLTEAFF	TGCGCCAGCAGCCAAGCACAGCTCACTGAAGCTTTCTTT
.	TRBV12-3/TRBV12-4	TRBJ2-1	.	CASSLSWHEQFF	TGTGCCAGCAGTTTGAGTTGGCATGAGCAGTTCTTC
.	TRBV24-1	TRBJ2-1	TRBD1	CATGEQGAINEQFF	TGTGCCACCGGGGAACAGGGGGCGATTAATGAGCAGTTCTTC
.	TRBV7-2	TRBJ2-3	.	CASSLVGGGPPDTQYF	TGTGCCAGCAGCTTAGTGGGGGGGGGGCCACCAGATACGCAGTATTTT
few	TRBV28	TRBJ1-5	TRBD1	CATTPDRQENYQPQHF	TGTGCCACCACCCCGGACAGGCAAGAGAATTATCAGCCCCAGCATTTT
.	TRBV19	TRBJ1-1	.	CASSILLPGTEAFF	TGTGCCAGTAGTATTCTACTCCCGGGCACTGAAGCTTTCTTT
.	TRBV7-9	TRBJ2-7	.	CASSLAGSSLYEQYF	TGTGCCAGCAGCTTAGCCGGGTCCTCTTTGTACGAGCAGTACTTC
many	TRBV2	TRBJ2-7	.	CASSGQNSDYEQYF	TGTGCCAGCAGTGGACAGAACAGTGACTACGAGCAGTACTTC
many	TRBV6-1	TRBJ2-7	TRBD1	CASKFHGQGAYEQYF	TGTGCCAGCAAGTTTCATGGACAGGGGGCCTACGAGCAGTACTTC
.	TRBV4-1	TRBJ2-1	TRBD1	CASSLRGPHGDEQFF	TGCGCCAGCAGCCTCAGGGGGCCCCATGGGGATGAGCAGTTCTTC
.	TRBV27	TRBJ1-2	.	CASSLLGQNYGYTF	TGTGCCAGCAGTTTATTGGGCCAGAACTATGGCTACACCTTC
.	TRBV7-9	TRBJ1-5	.	CASSRAGEAQPQHF	TGTGCCAGCAGTAGGGCAGGGGAAGCTCAGCCCCAGCATTTT
.	TRBV7-9	TRBJ2-3	.	CASSPGDTTTDTQYF	TGTGCCAGCAGCCCAGGGGACACGACAACAGATACGCAGTATTTT
few	TRBV14	TRBJ1-2	TRBD1	CASSQEGTDYGYTF	TGTGCCAGCAGCCAAGAAGGGACAGATTATGGCTACACCTTC
few	TRBV7-9	TRBJ1-2	.	CASSPRISGEANYGYTF	TGTGCCAGCAGCCCAAGGATATCGGGAGAAGCTAACTATGGCTACACCTTC
.	TRBV5-3	TRBJ2-7	.	CASSLGPVPYEQYF	TGTGCCAGCAGCTTGGGGCCAGTTCCCTACGAGCAGTACTTC
.	TRBV2	TRBJ2-7	TRBD1	CASSETAGTAYEQYF	TGTGCCAGCAGTGAAACAGCCGGGACAGCCTACGAGCAGTACTTC
.	TRBV5-1	TRBJ1-1	TRBD1	CASSEGQGASEAFF	TGCGCCAGCAGCGAGGGACAGGGGGCTTCTGAAGCTTTCTTT
.	TRBV5-8	TRBJ2-7	.	CASSLAASFYEQYF	TGTGCCAGCAGCTTGGCCGCCTCCTTCTACGAGCAGTACTTC
few	TRBV12-3/TRBV12-4	TRBJ2-3	.	CASSGGATSTDTQYF	TGTGCCAGCAGTGGGGGTGCTACTAGCACAGATACGCAGTATTTT
.	TRBV7-9	TRBJ2-7	.	CAISDDYEQYF	TGTGCCATTTCGGACGACTACGAGCAGTACTTC
.	TRBV7-9	TRBJ2-1	TRBD1	CASSSGTGTNEQFF	TGTGCCAGCAGCTCCGGGACAGGGACCAATGAGCAGTTCTTC
.	TRBV30	TRBJ2-3	.	CAWISRDPSTDTQYF	TGTGCCTGGATTAGCCGGGATCCTAGCACAGATACGCAGTATTTT
few	TRBV7-2	TRBJ1-5	TRBD1	CASSAQGYSNQPQHF	TGTGCCAGCAGCGCACAGGGGTATAGCAATCAGCCCCAGCATTTT
.	TRBV7-6	TRBJ2-2	TRBD2	CASVPTSSTSAFFVGELFF	TGTGCCAGCGTCCCCACGTCGTCAACTAGCGCTTTCTTTGTCGGGGAGCTGTTTTTT
.	TRBV5-6	TRBJ2-2	.	CASSLPGHTNTGELFF	TGTGCCAGCAGCTTACCGGGACACACGAACACCGGGGAGCTGTTTTTT
.	TRBV5-1	TRBJ2-3	.	CASSFTRVTHTQYF	TGCGCCAGCAGCTTTACGCGAGTCACACATACGCAGTATTTT
few	TRBV2	TRBJ2-1	.	CASSDWAGFNNEQFF	TGTGCCAGCAGTGATTGGGCAGGGTTCAACAATGAGCAGTTCTTC
few	TRBV6-1	TRBJ1-1	.	CASSERGRLNTEAFF	TGTGCCAGCAGTGAAAGGGGCCGGTTGAACACTGAAGCTTTCTTT
.	TRBV27	TRBJ2-1	TRBD2	CASSASGGHSYNEQFF	TGTGCCAGCAGTGCTAGCGGGGGGCACTCCTACAATGAGCAGTTCTTC
.	TRBV7-9	TRBJ1-2	.	CASSLPGLGYGYTF	TGTGCCAGCAGTTTACCTGGGTTGGGCTATGGCTACACCTTC
.	TRBV7-9	TRBJ1-2	.	CASLGNSGYTF	TGTGCCTCCCTCGGGAATAGTGGCTACACCTTC
.	TRBV2	TRBJ2-3	.	CASSIGGAYTQYF	TGTGCCAGCAGTATTGGGGGGGCTTATACGCAGTATTTT
.	TRBV5-1	TRBJ1-1	TRBD1	CASSNENRGAENTEAFF	TGCGCCAGCAGTAATGAAAACAGGGGGGCAGAGAACACTGAAGCTTTCTTT
few	TRBV11-2	TRBJ2-1	TRBD2	CASSHGLVHNEQFF	TGTGCCAGCAGCCACGGACTAGTCCACAATGAGCAGTTCTTC
.	TRBV25-1	TRBJ1-4	TRBD1	CASSEARQGGEKLFF	TGTGCCAGCAGTGAAGCCCGACAGGGGGGTGAAAAACTGTTTTTT
many	TRBV12-3/TRBV12-4	TRBJ1-2	.	CASSLLTNYGYTF	TGTGCCAGCAGTTTACTGACTAACTATGGCTACACCTTC
few	TRBV19	TRBJ2-7	TRBD2	CASSFGLAGGLGAYEQYF	TGTGCCAGTAGTTTCGGACTAGCGGGGGGCCTTGGCGCCTACGAGCAGTACTTC
.	TRBV28	TRBJ2-3	TRBD2	CASREATDTQYF	TGTGCCAGCCGGGAGGCCACAGATACGCAGTATTTT
many	TRBV7-2	TRBJ1-2	TRBD1	CASTQRDSDGYTF	TGTGCCAGCACCCAGAGGGACAGCGATGGCTACACCTTC
.	TRBV14	TRBJ1-1	TRBD1	CASRRTGANAEAFF	TGTGCCAGCAGGCGAACAGGGGCTAACGCTGAAGCTTTCTTT
many	TRBV7-9	TRBJ2-7	.	CASRTNQGLGAYEQYF	TGTGCCAGCAGGACCAACCAGGGTTTGGGAGCCTACGAGCAGTACTTC
.	TRBV12-3/TRBV12-4	TRBJ2-5	.	CASSLFEAETQYF	TGTGCCAGCAGTTTATTCGAGGCAGAGACCCAGTACTTC
once	TRBV10-3	TRBJ2-7	TRBD1	CAIGYADRGTYEQYF	TGTGCCATAGGGTACGCGGACAGGGGGACCTACGAGCAGTACTTC
few	TRBV3-1	TRBJ2-7	.	CASSRAGAPNYEQYF	TGTGCCAGCAGCCGGGCAGGGGCCCCTAACTACGAGCAGTACTTC
few	TRBV20-1	TRBJ1-6	TRBD1	CSARRTGAYNSPLHF	TGCAGTGCTAGAAGGACAGGGGCCTATAATTCACCCCTCCACTTT
few	TRBV5-1	TRBJ1-2	.	CASSSVTGAYGYTF	TGCGCCAGCAGCTCAGTGACAGGCGCGTATGGCTACACCTTC
few	TRBV12-3/TRBV12-4	TRBJ2-3	.	CASSLRLARTDTQYF	TGTGCCAGCAGTTTAAGGCTAGCTCGCACAGATACGCAGTATTTT